What follows are 4 T cell receptor beta chains derived from one specimen sequenced in a study of T cell responses to AZD1222 COVID-19 vaccine. Data came from immunoSEQ multiplex PCR; TCRdb stores just in-frame clones and leaves some out. The sample lists about 130,000 clones, over 85% occurring once. The material was peripheral blood, obtained on day 0 of AZD1222 vaccination. Receptors originate from an adult in good health.

The chain recombines TRBV24-1 with TRBJ1-5; D is unresolved. The V and J ends lost 4 bases and 0 bases respectively, with 6 bases between them. The V gene's germline CDR1 is KGHDR and CDR2 SFDVKD. The CDR3 covers 14 residues. The CDR3 DNA is TGTGCCACCAGTGAACCATATAGCAATCAGCCCCAGCATTTT. Encoded protein: CATSEPYSNQPQHF.

This chain links TRBV6-2 or TRBV6-3 with TRBJ2-7; D remains unclear. Between the trimmed V and J ends, which lost 6 bases and 3 bases, there was a span of 9 bases. This CDR3 has 12 amino acids. Germline values: CDR1 MNHEY, CDR2 SVGEGT. This chain's CDR3 is CASSRHLYEQYF. CDR3 sequence (DNA): TGTGCCAGCAGCAGACATCTCTACGAGCAGTACTTC.

The chain couples TRBV5-6 to TRBJ1-5; D is ambiguous. CDR1 and CDR2 from the germline V gene are SGHDT and YYEEEE. Trimming stripped 4 bases from V and 1 base from J, with 15 bases between. There are 16 residues in the CDR3. CDR3 bases: TGTGCCAGCAGCCCCTGGGTCCTCGGAAGCAATCAGCCCCAGCATTTT. Amino acids: CASSPWVLGSNQPQHF.

The chain has TRBV9 and TRBJ2-3; no clear D gene. The V gene's germline CDR1 is SGDLS and CDR2 YYNGEE. The CDR3 spans 15 residues. Trimming removed 0 bases at V and 2 bases at J, with 10 bases between. Here the CDR3 DNA reads TGTGCCAGCAGCGTAGTTGGACCCTCCACAGATACGCAGTATTTT. Translating gives CASSVVGPSTDTQYF.